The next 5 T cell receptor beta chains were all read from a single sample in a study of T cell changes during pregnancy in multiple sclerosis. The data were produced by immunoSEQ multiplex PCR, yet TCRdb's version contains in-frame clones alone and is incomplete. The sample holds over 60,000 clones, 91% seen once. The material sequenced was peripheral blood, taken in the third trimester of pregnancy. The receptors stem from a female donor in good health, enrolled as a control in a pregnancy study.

The CDR3 DNA follows: TGTGCCAGCAGTTTCGGGACAGAGAATGAAAAACTGTTTTTT. Its translation: CASSFGTENEKLFF. This chain connects TRBV6-1 to TRBJ1-4, with TRBD1 matching 7 bases. The CDR3 contains 14 residues. Germline CDR1 is MNHNS and CDR2 is SASEGT. V lost 5 bases and J lost 5; bases outside the gene matches: 5.

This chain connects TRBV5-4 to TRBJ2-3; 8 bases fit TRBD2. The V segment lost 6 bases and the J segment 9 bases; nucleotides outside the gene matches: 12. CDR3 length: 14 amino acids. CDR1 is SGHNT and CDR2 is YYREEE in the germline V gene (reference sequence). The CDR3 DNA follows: TGTGCCAGCATAGGGAGCGGGAGTCTTGGCACGCAGTATTTT. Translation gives CASIGSGSLGTQYF.

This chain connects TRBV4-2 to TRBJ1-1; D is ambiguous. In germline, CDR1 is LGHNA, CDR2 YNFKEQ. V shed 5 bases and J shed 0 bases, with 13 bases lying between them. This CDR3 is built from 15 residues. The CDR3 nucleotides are TGTGCCAGCAGCTTCATAACGGGAGTGAACACTGAAGCTTTCTTT. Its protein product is CASSFITGVNTEAFF.

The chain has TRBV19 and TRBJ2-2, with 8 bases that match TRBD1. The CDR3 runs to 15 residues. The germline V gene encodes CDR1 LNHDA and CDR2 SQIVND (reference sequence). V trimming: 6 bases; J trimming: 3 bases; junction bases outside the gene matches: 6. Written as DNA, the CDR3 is TGTGCCAGTAGCCTGAGGACAGGGCACACCGGGGAGCTGTTTTTT. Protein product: CASSLRTGHTGELFF.

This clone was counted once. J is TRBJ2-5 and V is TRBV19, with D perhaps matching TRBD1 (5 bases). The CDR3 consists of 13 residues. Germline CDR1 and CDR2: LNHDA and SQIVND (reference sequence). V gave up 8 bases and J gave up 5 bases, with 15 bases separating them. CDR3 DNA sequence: TGTGCCAGTGCACCCCAGGGTCTGGAGACCCAGTACTTC. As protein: CASAPQGLETQYF.